This T cell receptor beta chain originates from a study of metastatic and nonmetastatic thyroid tumors. Germline V CDR1 and CDR2: LNHDA, SQIVND (reference sequence). The CDR3 is 13 amino acids. V was pared by 5 bases and J by 8 bases, with 12 bases between. Prior to thyroid surgery, none of the patients had received any treatment. TCRdb re-called the PCR reads via MiXCR. The sample includes around 40,000 clones, roughly 25% of them seen just once. There are a few counts of this clone. The chain couples TRBV19 to TRBJ1-4; D remains unclear. The TCR was taken from a female donor with papillary thyroid cancer or a benign thyroid nodule (not recorded which). Some clones in this sample may be carry-over from other donors' samples. Sequenced input: blood. The CDR3 nucleotides are TGTGCCAGTAGTGGTAGGTTTGGAGAAAAACTGTTTTTT. This codes for CASSGRFGEKLFF.